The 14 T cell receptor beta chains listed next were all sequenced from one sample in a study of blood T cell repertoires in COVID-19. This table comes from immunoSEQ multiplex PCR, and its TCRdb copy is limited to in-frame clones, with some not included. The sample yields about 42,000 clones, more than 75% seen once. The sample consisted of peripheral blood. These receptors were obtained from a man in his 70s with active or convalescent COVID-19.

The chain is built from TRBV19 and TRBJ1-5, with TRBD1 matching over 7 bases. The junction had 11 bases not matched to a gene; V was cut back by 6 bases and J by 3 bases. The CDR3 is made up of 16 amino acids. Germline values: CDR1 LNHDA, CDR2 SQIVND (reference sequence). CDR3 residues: CASSLTGRDINQPQHF. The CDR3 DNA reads TGTGCCAGTAGCCTGACAGGGCGCGATATCAATCAGCCCCAGCATTTT.

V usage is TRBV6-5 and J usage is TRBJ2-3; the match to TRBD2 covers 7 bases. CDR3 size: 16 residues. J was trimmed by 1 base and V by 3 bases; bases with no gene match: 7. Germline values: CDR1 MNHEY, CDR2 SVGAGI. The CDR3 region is CASSYSWAGGTDTQYF. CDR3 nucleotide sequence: TGTGCCAGCAGTTATAGCTGGGCGGGAGGCACAGATACGCAGTATTTT.

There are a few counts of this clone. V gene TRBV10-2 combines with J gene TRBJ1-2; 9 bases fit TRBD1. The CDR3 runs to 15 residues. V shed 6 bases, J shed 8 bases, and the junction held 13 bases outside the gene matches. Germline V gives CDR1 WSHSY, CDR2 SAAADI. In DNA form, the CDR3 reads TGCGCCAGCAGCGGAGGTTTACAGGGGGCGGAAGGCTACACCTTC. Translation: CASSGGLQGAEGYTF.

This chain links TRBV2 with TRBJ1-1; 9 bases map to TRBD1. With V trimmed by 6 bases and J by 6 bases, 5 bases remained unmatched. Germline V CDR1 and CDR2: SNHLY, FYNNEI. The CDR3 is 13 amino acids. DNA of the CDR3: TGTGCCAGCAGGTCCGGGACAGGGTCTGAAGCTTTCTTT. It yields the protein CASRSGTGSEAFF.

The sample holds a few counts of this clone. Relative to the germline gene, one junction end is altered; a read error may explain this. CDR3 region: CPSLRDSEAFF. The CDR3 nucleotides are TGCCCGAGCTTGAGGGACTCTGAAGCTTTCTTT. The J gene is TRBJ1-1, the V gene TRBV27; a possible D gene is TRBD1 (5 bases). Germline lookup yields CDR1 MNHEY and CDR2 SMNVEV (reference sequence). This CDR3 spans 11 amino acids.

CDR3 sequence reads: CASSISGLTNEKLFF. CDR3 nucleotide sequence: TGCGCCAGCAGCATCTCAGGGTTAACTAATGAAAAACTGTTTTTT. The rearrangement uses TRBV5-1 and TRBJ1-4; D possibly corresponds to TRBD1 (5 bases). This CDR3 is 15 amino acids long. With 4 bases removed from V and 1 base from J, the gap between germline ends came to 11 bases. Germline assignment: CDR1 SGHRS and CDR2 YFSETQ. Combining the CDR3 with reference TRBV5-1 and TRBJ1-4 gives the whole variable domain KAGVTQTPRYLIKTRGQQVTLSCSPISGHRSVSWYQQTPGQGLQFLFEYFSETQRNKGNFPGRFSGRQFSNSRSEMNVSTLELGDSALYLCASSISGLTNEKLFFGSGTQLSVL.

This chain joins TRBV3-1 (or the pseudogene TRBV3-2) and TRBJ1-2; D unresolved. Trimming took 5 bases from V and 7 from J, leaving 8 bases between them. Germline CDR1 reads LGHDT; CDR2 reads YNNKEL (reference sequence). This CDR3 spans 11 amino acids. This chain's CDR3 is CASSFRSGYTF. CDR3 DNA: TGTGCCAGCAGCTTCAGGTCTGGCTACACCTTC.

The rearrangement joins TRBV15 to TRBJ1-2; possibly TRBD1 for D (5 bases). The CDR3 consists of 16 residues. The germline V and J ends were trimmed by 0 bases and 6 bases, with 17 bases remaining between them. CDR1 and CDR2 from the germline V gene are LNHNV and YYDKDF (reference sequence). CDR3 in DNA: TGTGCCACCAGCAGAGATGGAGGCAGGGAGGATGATGGCTACACCTTC. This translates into CATSRDGGREDDGYTF.

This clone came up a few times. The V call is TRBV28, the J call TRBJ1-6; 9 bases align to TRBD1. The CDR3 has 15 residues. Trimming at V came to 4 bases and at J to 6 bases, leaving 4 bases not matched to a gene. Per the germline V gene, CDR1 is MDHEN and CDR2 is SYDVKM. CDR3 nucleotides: TGTGCCAGCAGTTCGGGACAGGGTGCTAATTCACCCCTCCACTTT. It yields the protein CASSSGQGANSPLHF.

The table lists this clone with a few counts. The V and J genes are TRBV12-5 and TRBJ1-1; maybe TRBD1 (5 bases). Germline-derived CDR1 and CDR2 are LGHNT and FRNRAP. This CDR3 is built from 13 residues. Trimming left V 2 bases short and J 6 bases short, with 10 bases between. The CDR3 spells CASGLTGGAEAFF. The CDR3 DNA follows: TGTGCTAGTGGTTTGACTGGGGGGGCTGAAGCTTTCTTT.

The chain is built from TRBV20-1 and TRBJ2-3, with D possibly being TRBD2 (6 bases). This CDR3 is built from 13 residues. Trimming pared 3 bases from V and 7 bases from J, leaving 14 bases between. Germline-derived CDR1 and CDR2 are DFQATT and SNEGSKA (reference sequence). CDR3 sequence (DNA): TGCAGTGCTAGTAGGGGAGGTGAAAATACGCAGTATTTT. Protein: CSASRGGENTQYF.

CDR3: CASSYTRDQPQHF. CDR3 nucleotides: TGTGCCAGCAGTTACACTAGGGATCAGCCCCAGCATTTT. V gene TRBV6-2 or TRBV6-3 combines with J gene TRBJ1-5; no definite D call. Trimming stripped 2 bases from V and 5 bases from J, with 7 bases between. The CDR3 extends over 13 amino acids. The germline gives CDR1 MNHEY, CDR2 SVGEGT.

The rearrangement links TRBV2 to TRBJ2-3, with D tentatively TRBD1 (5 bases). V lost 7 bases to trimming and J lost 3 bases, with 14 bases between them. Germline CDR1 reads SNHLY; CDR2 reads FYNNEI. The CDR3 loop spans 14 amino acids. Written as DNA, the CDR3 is TGTGCCAGCAATTCAGGGTTTGTAACAGATACGCAGTATTTT. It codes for CASNSGFVTDTQYF.

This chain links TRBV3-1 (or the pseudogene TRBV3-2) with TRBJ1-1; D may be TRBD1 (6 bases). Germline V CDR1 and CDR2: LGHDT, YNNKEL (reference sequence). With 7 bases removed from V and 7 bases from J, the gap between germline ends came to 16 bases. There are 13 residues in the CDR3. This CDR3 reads CASNRGGSYEAFF. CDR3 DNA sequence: TGTGCCAGCAATCGTGGGGGCTCTTATGAAGCTTTCTTT.